This TCR beta chain was documented in a study of T cell responses to AZD1222 COVID-19 vaccine. General observations from the study: White British donors predominated, females outnumbered males, and clonal diversity was possibly underestimated. Unmutated variant regions are reportedly the target of nearly half of TCRs that are spike-specific.

Concerning this clone itself: Its antigen is still unknown.

Some clones are missing from TCRdb's copy, which holds only in-frame ones; the method was immunoSEQ multiplex PCR. The data hold more than 95,000 clones, with 70% to 90% observed a single time. Deletions cut 3 bases from V and 4 bases from J, with 6 bases between. Looked up from germline, CDR1 is KGHSH and CDR2 is LQKENI. This CDR3 is built from 12 residues. The V call is TRBV18, the J call TRBJ1-2; no clear D. The TCR sequence derives from an adult in good health. The sample here was peripheral blood, taken on day 0 of AZD1222 vaccination. The CDR3, as DNA: TGTGCCAGCTCACCTCCCACCTATGGCTACACCTTC. Translated: CASSPPTYGYTF.